A selection of T cell receptor beta chains follows, all from one sample in a study of CD8+ T cells in alopecia areata. TCRdb's copy holds only in-frame clones and misses some; the assay was immunoSEQ multiplex PCR. Seen here are under 350,000 clones, 55% to 75% observed once, and the top ten hold about 1.7%. Sequenced here: CD4+ T cells sorted from blood, sampled at week 24, from a patient treated with tofacitinib. These receptors were obtained from a human donor with alopecia areata. Each CDR3 is given with its conserved first and last residue. The D gene is left open where the match is weak. Where a row states a size, it is once, few, many or the class of an expanded clone; other rows omit it.

clone size,D gene,J gene,V gene,CDR3 DNA,CDR3 protein
NA,NA,TRBJ2-5,TRBV2,TGTGCCAGCAGTGAAAGGAGCCAGGGGCTGGGAGAGACCCAGTACTTC,CASSERSQGLGETQYF
NA,NA,TRBJ1-4,TRBV28,TGTGCCAGCACCAATCCTGGGCAGGGTACGGGAAAACTGTTTTTT,CASTNPGQGTGKLFF
few,NA,TRBJ1-3,TRBV21-1,TGTGCCAGCAGATACAACCGGGACATTCTCTCTGGAAACACCATATATTTT,CASRYNRDILSGNTIYF
once,NA,TRBJ1-6,TRBV2,TGTGCCAGCAGGGCCTATAATTCACCCCTCCACTTT,CASRAYNSPLHF
NA,NA,TRBJ1-4,TRBV10-3,TGTGCCATCAGTGACCGAGGGCGCTCTAATGAAAAACTGTTTTTT,CAISDRGRSNEKLFF
NA,TRBD1,TRBJ2-1,TRBV7-2,TGTGCCAGCAGGCACAGCAGGACAGGGTCCTACAATGAGCAGTTCTTC,CASRHSRTGSYNEQFF
NA,TRBD1,TRBJ2-7,TRBV15,TGTGCCACCAGCATGACAGGGGACAACAACGAGCAGTACTTC,CATSMTGDNNEQYF
NA,NA,TRBJ1-5,TRBV19,TGTGCCAGTAGTATAGTCGGGCAGGGGTTTCAGCCCCAGCATTTT,CASSIVGQGFQPQHF
NA,NA,TRBJ2-5,TRBV28,TGTGCCAGCACTGTCGGGGGGCTTAGGGAGACCCAGTACTTC,CASTVGGLRETQYF
NA,NA,TRBJ1-1,TRBV7-9,TGTGCCAGCAGCTTAAGGACAGACACTGAAGCTTTCTTT,CASSLRTDTEAFF
NA,TRBD2,TRBJ2-1,TRBV11-2,TGTGCCAGCAGCTTAAGTTGGACTAGCGACAATGAGCAGTTCTTC,CASSLSWTSDNEQFF
NA,TRBD1,TRBJ2-4,TRBV25-1,TGTGCCAGCAGTGAAAGGACAGGGGGCGGGAACATTCAGTACTTC,CASSERTGGGNIQYF
few,NA,TRBJ1-4,TRBV5-1,TGCGCCAGCAGCTTGGAACGACCATCTGGGGAAAAACTGTTTTTT,CASSLERPSGEKLFF
NA,NA,TRBJ2-2,TRBV6-5,TGTGCCAGCAGTTACTCGAGGGGTACCGGGGAGCTGTTTTTT,CASSYSRGTGELFF
once,NA,TRBJ1-2,TRBV30,TGTGCCTGGAGTACCACTAGGGATGGCTACACCTTC,CAWSTTRDGYTF
once,NA,TRBJ1-2,TRBV30,TGTGCCTGGAGCAGGACAGCGGCTAACTATGGCTACACCTTC,CAWSRTAANYGYTF
few,NA,TRBJ2-5,TRBV29-1,TGCAGCGTTGATGGACGGACGCAAGAGACCCAGTACTTC,CSVDGRTQETQYF
NA,TRBD2,TRBJ2-7,TRBV25-1,TGTGCCAGCAGCGCAGGAGTCGCGGGGGGCCCGCCTTACGAGCAGTACTTC,CASSAGVAGGPPYEQYF
NA,NA,TRBJ2-1,TRBV30,TGTGCCTGGAGTGTACGCAATGAGCAGTTCTTC,CAWSVRNEQFF
NA,NA,TRBJ2-3,TRBV7-9,TGTGCCAGCAGCTTACAACCAGATACGCAGTATTTT,CASSLQPDTQYF
NA,TRBD1,TRBJ1-4,TRBV7-9,TGTGCCAGCAGCTCTATATCAGGGGGCTCTTTTGAAAAACTGTTTTTT,CASSSISGGSFEKLFF
NA,NA,TRBJ2-3,TRBV29-1,TGCAGCGTTGAGCACAGACCTGCAGATACGCAGTATTTT,CSVEHRPADTQYF